The entry below describes one T cell receptor beta chain. In its sample, this clonotype was seen a few times. No cognate antigen has been identified for it. No base quality information exists; no much larger clone differs at one position. The donors were roughly 38 Caucasian individuals from Russia, aged roughly 6 to 95 years, who were systemically healthy. Approximately 9.3 milliliters of peripheral blood were collected from each donor into EDTA-treated Vacutainer tubes. Ficoll-Paque density-gradient centrifugation was used to isolate PBMCs, with at least 7 million obtained per sample. Trizol reagent was used to extract total RNA from PBMCs, with at least 5.5 micrograms per sample. For every donor, an aliquot of PBMCs went through flow cytometry to measure the percentages of naive CD45RAhigh/CD27high T cells. The protocol used for the library was 5' RACE. These reads were obtained on an Illumina HiSeq 2500. A second about 7 to 11 cycle PCR used a sample-barcoded 5' primer and a J-beta primer mix. A template-switch 5' adaptor carrying 12 random nucleotides introduced a unique molecular identifier onto each TCR beta cDNA molecule. At least 3 million CDR3-containing paired-end reads were obtained from each sample. First-strand cDNA synthesis was performed from all RNA using the Mint cDNA synthesis kit, with priming by a TRBC-specific oligonucleotide. Following uracil-DNA glycosylase treatment, all cDNA underwent a first 18-cycle PCR with the universal primers M1SS and BC2_uni_R. Per the source publication's procedure: For normalization, 1 million high-quality reads, each with a distinct molecular identifier, were randomly selected from each sample. Instead of being binned into consensus sequences, reads that shared molecular identifiers were thrown out. CDR3 identification, clonotype clustering and error correction used MiTCR with a Q25 quality threshold and the strictest error-elimination algorithm. A nonparametric unseen species model using Euler transformation provided a lower-bound estimate of total TCR beta diversity. TCRdb reran the public reads through fastp at Q25 and MiXCR, keeping productive beta chains. Every distinct CDR3 protein forms one entry, paired with its most common genes and DNA. These V and J calls derive from TCRdb rather than the authors' analysis. The sample table holds about 640,000 distinct CDR3 sequences, of which 58% were seen once. The ten largest make up 35% to 40% of the sample.

This sample is part of a study of blood T cells in healthy people across ages (dated by TCRdb to the mid-2010s). Context from the whole study: In model experiments, roughly one uniquely barcoded TCR beta cDNA molecule per two T cells was captured by template switching. The study measured age-related changes in TCR beta repertoire diversity using deep sequencing normalized with unique cDNA molecular identifiers. Four age groups were formed from the donors: young (average approximately 15 years), middle-aged (approximately 39), aged (roughly 58) and long-lived (roughly 81). To avoid experimental bias, donors of different ages were distributed randomly across sequencing lanes. The study analyzed two additional independent replicas of 1 million unique cDNA reads from the same blood draw for two donors, one aged 18 to 29 and one aged 80 or older. The full study reports these points: Estimates of total diversity based on one million sequenced T cells were considered lower bounds and underestimates. The CMV infection status of donors was not known, potentially confounding age-related changes in expanded clonotypes. Compared with the aged group, the long-lived group had more naive CD4+ T cells, fewer expanded clones and increased TCR diversity, suggesting age selection. Observed TCR beta diversity per million T cells fell roughly linearly with age, and a significant reduction was already apparent by age around 44. Bulk unsorted PBMC profiling prevented conclusive comparison of naive and antigen-experienced compartments. The percentage of naive T cells measured by flow cytometry correlated strongly with observed TCR beta diversity.

Spanning cysteine to phenylalanine, the CDR3 consists of 13 amino acids. Only the CDR3 region is kept as DNA, spanning 39 bases read in frame from base 1. Relative to germline, V is 7 bases shorter and J is 1 base shorter, with 13 bases between their ends. According to the germline V gene, CDR1 reads SQVTM and CDR2 reads ANQGSEA. The chain employs TRBV29-1 and TRBJ1-1, and TRBD1 may be the D gene, going by 6 matching bases. Sequenced input: blood. The clonotype originates from a man aged 55 to 70 in good health. The DNA sequence follows: TGCAGCGGCGAAGGGGGACAGAACACTGAAGCTTTCTTT. Translated, this is CSGEGGQNTEAFF. With the rest looked up from the reference TRBV29-1 and TRBJ1-1 genes rather than sequenced, the full variable domain is SAVISQKPSRDICQRGTSLTIQCQVDSQVTMMFWYRQQPGQSLTLIATANQGSEATYESGFVIDKFPISRPNLTFSTLTVSNMSPEDSSIYLCSGEGGQNTEAFFGQGTRLTVV.